Reported below is one TCR beta chain. Antigen specificity is unknown. Compared with germline, one end of the junction differs, possibly owing to a read error. The CDR3 spans 18 residues. From germline, CDR1 is LNHDA and CDR2 SQIVND (reference sequence). The data stem from a study of graft-versus-host responses after intestinal transplantation. Looking at the study overall: Recipients were all induced with anti-thymocyte globulin, then given tacrolimus and steroids for 2 to 4 years. General study results and limits: In recipient marrow, GvH clones were found, and some appeared first in ileum or blood. Within the allografts of patients who had graft-donor T cell macrochimerism, graft-versus-host to host-versus-graft clonal ratios were high.

Assay: immunoSEQ multiplex PCR; the TCRdb copy retains only in-frame clones and omits some. The data hold approximately 130,000 clones, with around nine tenths observed a single time. This chain connects TRBV19 to TRBJ1-3; D gene ambiguous. The sample here was unstimulated CD4+ T cells sorted from spleen or lymph node cells, taken before intestinal transplant. The receptor comes from a human donor who received an intestinal transplant. The CDR3 region has the DNA TGTGCCAGTAGTATAGCCTCCTTCAGGCTCAGCTCTGGAAACACCATGTATTTT. This translates into CASSIASFRLSSGNTMYF. Full variable domain (outside the CDR3, taken from reference TRBV19 and TRBJ1-3): DGGITQSPKYLFRKEGQNVTLSCEQNLNHDAMYWYRQDPGQGLRLIYYSQIVNDFQKGDIAEGYSVSREKKESFPLTVTSAQKNPTAFYLCASSIASFRLSSGNTMYFGEGSWLTVV.